Sequencing of this TCR beta chain was carried out in a study of T-cell reconstitution after alpha-beta-depleted transplantation in children. Construction of the TCRbeta library involved unique molecular identifiers. TCRdb recomputed calls from the PCR reads with MiXCR, one row per CDR3 protein. The sample carries 600,000 or so distinct CDR3 sequences, approximately 22% recorded once. As regards this clonotype: Its antigen is unknown.

The V gene's germline CDR1 is MNHNS and CDR2 SASEGT. The CDR3 has 13 amino acids. Trimming took 6 bases from V and 8 from J, leaving 16 bases between them. Study-wide results and caveats: Several hundred rapidly expanded clones from non-depleted graft cells reportedly supplied alpha-beta T cells about two months post-transplant. Several patients had high TCRbeta diversity at day 60; it came from surviving recipient T cells and thymic progenitors. T-cell counts and diversity at one year post-transplant came mainly from newly produced T cells.

The TCR sequence derives from a boy under three years old who had a stem cell transplant for acute myeloid leukemia, so the T cells may come from the graft donor. The specimen was PBMCs, mostly from graft donor cells, collected 360 days after TCRalphabeta/CD19-depleted stem cell transplant. The V and J genes are TRBV6-1 and TRBJ1-2, with D tentatively TRBD1 (6 bases). The CDR3 bases are TGTGCCAGCAGACCGGACAGTGGTAACGGCTACACCTTC. Translated, it gives CASRPDSGNGYTF.